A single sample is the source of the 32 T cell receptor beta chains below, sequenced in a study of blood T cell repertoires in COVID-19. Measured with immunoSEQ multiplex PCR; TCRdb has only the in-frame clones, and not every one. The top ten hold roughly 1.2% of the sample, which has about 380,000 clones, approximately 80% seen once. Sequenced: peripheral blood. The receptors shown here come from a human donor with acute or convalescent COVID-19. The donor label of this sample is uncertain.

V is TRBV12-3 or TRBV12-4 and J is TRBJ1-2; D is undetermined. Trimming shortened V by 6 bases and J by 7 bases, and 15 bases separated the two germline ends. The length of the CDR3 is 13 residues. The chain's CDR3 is CASSPTGKGGYTF. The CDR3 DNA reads TGTGCCAGCAGCCCGACGGGGAAAGGTGGCTACACCTTC.

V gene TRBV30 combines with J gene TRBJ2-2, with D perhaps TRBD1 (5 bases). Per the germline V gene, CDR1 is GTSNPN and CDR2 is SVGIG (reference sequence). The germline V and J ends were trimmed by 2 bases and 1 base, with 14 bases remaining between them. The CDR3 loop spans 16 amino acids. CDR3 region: CAWSSGRVLNTGELFF. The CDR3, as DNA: TGTGCCTGGAGTAGTGGCAGGGTCCTGAACACCGGGGAGCTGTTTTTT.

Here the CDR3 reads CASRPQGATEAFF. DNA of the CDR3: TGTGCCAGCAGACCCCAGGGGGCAACTGAAGCTTTCTTT. This chain joins TRBV6-5 and TRBJ1-1; the match to TRBD1 covers 8 bases. The trim removed 6 bases at V and 5 bases at J, leaving 5 bases unmatched. The CDR3 has 13 residues. The V gene's germline CDR1 is MNHEY and CDR2 SVGAGI.

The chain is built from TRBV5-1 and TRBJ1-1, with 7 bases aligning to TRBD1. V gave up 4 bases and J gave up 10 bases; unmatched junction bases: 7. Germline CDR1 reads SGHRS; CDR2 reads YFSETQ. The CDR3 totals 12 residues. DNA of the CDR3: TGCGCCAGCAGCACGCCGACAGGGAGAGCTTTCTTT. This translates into CASSTPTGRAFF.

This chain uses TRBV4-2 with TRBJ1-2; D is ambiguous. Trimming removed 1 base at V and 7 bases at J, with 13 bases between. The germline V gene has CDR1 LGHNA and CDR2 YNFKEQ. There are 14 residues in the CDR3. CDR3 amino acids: CASSQAWTGGGYTF. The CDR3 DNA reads TGTGCCAGCAGCCAAGCGTGGACGGGAGGTGGCTACACCTTC.

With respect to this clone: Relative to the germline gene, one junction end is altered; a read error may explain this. The CDR3 DNA reads TGTGCCAGCAGTTACGGGGCAGGGGGCAAACAGCCCCAGCATTTT. It is translated as CASSYGAGGKQPQHF. V and J are TRBV6-5 and TRBJ1-5, with TRBD1 matching over 8 bases. Germline V CDR1 and CDR2: MNHEY, SVGAGI. CDR3 length: 15 residues.

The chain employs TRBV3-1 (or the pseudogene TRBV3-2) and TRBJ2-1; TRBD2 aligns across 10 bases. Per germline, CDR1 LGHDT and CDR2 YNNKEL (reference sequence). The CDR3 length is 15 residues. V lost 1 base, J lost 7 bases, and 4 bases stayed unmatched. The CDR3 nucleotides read TGTGCCAGCAGCCAAGTGGCTAGCGGGAGAAATGAGCAGTTCTTC. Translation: CASSQVASGRNEQFF.

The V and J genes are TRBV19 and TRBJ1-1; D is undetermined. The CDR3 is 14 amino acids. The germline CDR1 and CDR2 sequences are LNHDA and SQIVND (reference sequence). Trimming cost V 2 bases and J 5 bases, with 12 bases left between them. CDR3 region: CASSITGSRTEAFF. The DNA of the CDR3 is TGTGCCAGTAGTATAACCGGGTCAAGGACTGAAGCTTTCTTT.

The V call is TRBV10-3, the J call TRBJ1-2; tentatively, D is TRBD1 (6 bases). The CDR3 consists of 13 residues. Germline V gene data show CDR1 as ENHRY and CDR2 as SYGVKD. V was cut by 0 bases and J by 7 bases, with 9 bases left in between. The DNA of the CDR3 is TGTGCCATCAGTGAGTCAGGCAGGGGTGGCTACACCTTC. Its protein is CAISESGRGGYTF.

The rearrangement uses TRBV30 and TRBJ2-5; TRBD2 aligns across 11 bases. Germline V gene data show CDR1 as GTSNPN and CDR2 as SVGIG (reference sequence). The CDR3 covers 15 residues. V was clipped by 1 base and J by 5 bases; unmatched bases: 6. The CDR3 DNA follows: TGTGCCTGGAGTGGACTAGCGGGAACGCGGGAGACCCAGTACTTC. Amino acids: CAWSGLAGTRETQYF.

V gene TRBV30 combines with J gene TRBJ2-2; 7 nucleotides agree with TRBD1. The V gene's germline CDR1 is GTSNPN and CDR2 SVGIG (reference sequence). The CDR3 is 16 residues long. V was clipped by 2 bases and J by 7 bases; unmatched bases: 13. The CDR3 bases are TGTGCCTGGAGTATCCCTCGGACAGGAACACACGGGGAGCTGTTTTTT. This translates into CAWSIPRTGTHGELFF.

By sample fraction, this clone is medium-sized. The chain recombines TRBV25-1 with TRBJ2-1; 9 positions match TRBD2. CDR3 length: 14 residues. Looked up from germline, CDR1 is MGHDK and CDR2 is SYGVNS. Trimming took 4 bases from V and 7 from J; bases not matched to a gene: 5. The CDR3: CASSGGTSWNEQFF. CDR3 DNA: TGTGCCAGCAGTGGCGGGACTAGCTGGAATGAGCAGTTCTTC.

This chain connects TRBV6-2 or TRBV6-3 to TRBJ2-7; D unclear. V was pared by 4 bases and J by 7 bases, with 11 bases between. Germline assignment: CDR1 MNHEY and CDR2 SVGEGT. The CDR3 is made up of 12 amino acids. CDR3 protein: CASSWAGWEQYF. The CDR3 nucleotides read TGTGCCAGCAGTTGGGCAGGCTGGGAGCAGTACTTC.

In nucleotides, the CDR3 is TGTGCCAGCAGTTACCAGTGGGCCGATTCACCCCTCCACTTT. Translated: CASSYQWADSPLHF. The J gene is TRBJ1-6, the V gene TRBV6-5; D is undetermined. CDR3 length: 14 residues. In germline, CDR1 is MNHEY, CDR2 SVGAGI. V dropped 2 bases and J dropped 8 bases, with 10 bases sitting between them.

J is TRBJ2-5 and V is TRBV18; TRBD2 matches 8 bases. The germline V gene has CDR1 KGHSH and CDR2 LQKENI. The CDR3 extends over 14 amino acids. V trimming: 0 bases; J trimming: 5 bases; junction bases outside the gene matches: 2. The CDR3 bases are TGTGCCAGCTCACCACCGGGACTAGGTGAGACCCAGTACTTC. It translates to CASSPPGLGETQYF.

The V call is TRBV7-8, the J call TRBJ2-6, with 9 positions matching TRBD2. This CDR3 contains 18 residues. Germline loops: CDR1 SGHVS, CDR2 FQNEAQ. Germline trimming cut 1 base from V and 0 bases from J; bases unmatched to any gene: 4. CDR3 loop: CASSLGGGRGSGANVLTF. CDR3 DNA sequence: TGTGCCAGCAGCTTAGGAGGCGGGAGGGGCTCTGGGGCCAACGTCCTGACTTTC.

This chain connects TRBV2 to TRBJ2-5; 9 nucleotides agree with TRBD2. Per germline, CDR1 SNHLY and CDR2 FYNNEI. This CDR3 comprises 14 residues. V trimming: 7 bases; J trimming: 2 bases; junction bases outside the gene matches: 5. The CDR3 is CASNPSGIQETQYF. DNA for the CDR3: TGTGCCAGCAATCCTAGCGGGATACAAGAGACCCAGTACTTC.

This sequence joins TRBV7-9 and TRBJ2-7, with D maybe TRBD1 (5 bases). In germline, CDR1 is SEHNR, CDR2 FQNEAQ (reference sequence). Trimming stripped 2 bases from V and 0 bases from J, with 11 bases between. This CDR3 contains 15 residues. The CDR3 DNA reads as TGTGCCAGCAGCTTATACCTGACAGACTCCTACGAGCAGTACTTC. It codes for CASSLYLTDSYEQYF.

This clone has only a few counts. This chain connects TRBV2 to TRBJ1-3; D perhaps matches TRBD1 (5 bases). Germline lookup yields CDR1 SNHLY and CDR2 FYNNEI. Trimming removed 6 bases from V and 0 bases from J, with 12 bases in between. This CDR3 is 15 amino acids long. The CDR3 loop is CASRGGRNSGNTIYF. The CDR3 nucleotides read TGTGCCAGCAGGGGGGGACGGAACTCTGGAAACACCATATATTTT. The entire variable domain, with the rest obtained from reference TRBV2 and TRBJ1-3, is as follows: EPEVTQTPSHQVTQMGQEVILRCVPISNHLYFYWYRQILGQKVEFLVSFYNNEISEKSEIFDDQFSVERPDGSNFTLKIRSTKLEDSAMYFCASRGGRNSGNTIYFGEGSWLTVV.

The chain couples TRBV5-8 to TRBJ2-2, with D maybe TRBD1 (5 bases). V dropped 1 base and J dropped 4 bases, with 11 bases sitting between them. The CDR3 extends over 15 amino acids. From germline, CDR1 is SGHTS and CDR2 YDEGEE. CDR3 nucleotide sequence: TGTGCCAGCAGCTTGAGGGGTATAGGCACCGGGGAGCTGTTTTTT. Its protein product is CASSLRGIGTGELFF.

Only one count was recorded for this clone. CDR3 region: CASSVRGTGYGYTF. For the CDR3, the DNA is TGTGCCAGCAGCGTCAGGGGGACGGGCTATGGCTACACCTTC. This chain links TRBV9 with TRBJ1-2; 7 nucleotides align to TRBD1. This CDR3 has 14 residues. The junction had 5 bases not matched to a gene; V was cut back by 2 bases and J by 4 bases. The germline CDR1 and CDR2 sequences are SGDLS and YYNGEE.

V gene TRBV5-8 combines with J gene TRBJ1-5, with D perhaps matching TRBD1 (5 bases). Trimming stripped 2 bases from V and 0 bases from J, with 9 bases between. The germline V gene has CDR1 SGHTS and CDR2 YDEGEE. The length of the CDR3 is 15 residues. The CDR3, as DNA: TGTGCCAGCAGCTTAAGGGGATATAGCAATCAGCCCCAGCATTTT. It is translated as CASSLRGYSNQPQHF.

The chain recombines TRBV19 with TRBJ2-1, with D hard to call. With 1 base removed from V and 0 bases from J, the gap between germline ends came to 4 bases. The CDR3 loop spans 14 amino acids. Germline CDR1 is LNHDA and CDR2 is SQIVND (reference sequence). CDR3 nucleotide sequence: TGTGCCAGTAGTATAGCTAGCTCCTACAATGAGCAGTTCTTC. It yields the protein CASSIASSYNEQFF.

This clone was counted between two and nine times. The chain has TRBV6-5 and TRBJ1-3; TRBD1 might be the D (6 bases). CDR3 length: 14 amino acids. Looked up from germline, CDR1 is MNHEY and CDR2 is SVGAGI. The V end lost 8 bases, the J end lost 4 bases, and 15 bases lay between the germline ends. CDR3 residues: CASGVGGYGNTIYF. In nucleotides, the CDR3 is TGTGCCAGCGGAGTAGGGGGTTACGGAAACACCATATATTTT.

As DNA, the CDR3 is TGCGCCAGCAGCTTGGAGGGGACAGGGTATGGCTACACCTTC. It codes for CASSLEGTGYGYTF. J is TRBJ1-2 and V is TRBV5-1, with 9 positions matching TRBD1. Germline V gene data show CDR1 as SGHRS and CDR2 as YFSETQ. There are 14 residues in the CDR3. J gave up 5 bases and V 0 bases, and 2 bases lay outside the gene matches.

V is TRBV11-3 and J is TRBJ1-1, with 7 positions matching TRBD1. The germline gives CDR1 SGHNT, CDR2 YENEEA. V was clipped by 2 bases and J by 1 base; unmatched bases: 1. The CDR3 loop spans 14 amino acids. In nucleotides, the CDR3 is TGTGCCAGCAGCTTAACAGGGGCGAACACTGAAGCTTTCTTT. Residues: CASSLTGANTEAFF.

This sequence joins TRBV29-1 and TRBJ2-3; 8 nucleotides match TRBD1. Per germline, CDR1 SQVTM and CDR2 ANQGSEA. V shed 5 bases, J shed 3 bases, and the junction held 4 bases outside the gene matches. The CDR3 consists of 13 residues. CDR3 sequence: CSVCQGATDTQYF. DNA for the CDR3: TGCAGCGTTTGTCAGGGGGCTACAGATACGCAGTATTTT.

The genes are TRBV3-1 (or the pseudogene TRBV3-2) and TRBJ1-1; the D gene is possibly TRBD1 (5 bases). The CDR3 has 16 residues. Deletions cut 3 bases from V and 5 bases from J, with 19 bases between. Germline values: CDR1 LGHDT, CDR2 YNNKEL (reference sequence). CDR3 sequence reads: CASSQPQRRGRTEAFF. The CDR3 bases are TGTGCCAGCAGCCAGCCCCAAAGGAGGGGTAGGACTGAAGCTTTCTTT.

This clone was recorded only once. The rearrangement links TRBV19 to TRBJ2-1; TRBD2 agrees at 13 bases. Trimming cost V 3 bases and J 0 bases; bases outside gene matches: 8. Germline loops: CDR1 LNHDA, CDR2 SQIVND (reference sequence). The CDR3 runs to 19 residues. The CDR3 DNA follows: TGTGCCAGTAGTATCGCACTAGCGGGAGGGATAGCCTCCTACAATGAGCAGTTCTTC. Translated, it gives CASSIALAGGIASYNEQFF.

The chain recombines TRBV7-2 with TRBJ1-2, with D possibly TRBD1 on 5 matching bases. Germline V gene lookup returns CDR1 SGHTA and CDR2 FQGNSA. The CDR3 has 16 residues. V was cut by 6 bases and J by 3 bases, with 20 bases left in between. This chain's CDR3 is CASSTRSGGNDYGYTF. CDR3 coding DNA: TGTGCCAGCAGTACAAGATCCGGGGGAAACGACTATGGCTACACCTTC.

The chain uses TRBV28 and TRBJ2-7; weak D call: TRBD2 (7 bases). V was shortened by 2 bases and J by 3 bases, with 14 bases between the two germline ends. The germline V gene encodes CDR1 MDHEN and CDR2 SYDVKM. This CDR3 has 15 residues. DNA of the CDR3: TGTGCCAGCAGTTTACGAGGGGGGGCTCTCTACGAGCAGTACTTC. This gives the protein CASSLRGGALYEQYF.

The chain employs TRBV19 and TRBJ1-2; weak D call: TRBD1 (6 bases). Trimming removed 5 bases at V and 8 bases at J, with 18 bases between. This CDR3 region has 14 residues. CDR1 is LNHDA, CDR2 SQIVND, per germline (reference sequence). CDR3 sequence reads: CASSPPPTGLGYTF. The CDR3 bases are TGTGCCAGTAGTCCCCCGCCTACAGGGTTGGGCTACACCTTC. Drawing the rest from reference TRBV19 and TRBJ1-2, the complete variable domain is DGGITQSPKYLFRKEGQNVTLSCEQNLNHDAMYWYRQDPGQGLRLIYYSQIVNDFQKGDIAEGYSVSREKKESFPLTVTSAQKNPTAFYLCASSPPPTGLGYTFGSGTRLTVV.